This T cell receptor (beta chain) was found in a study of vaccination effects on CD4 cells after COVID-19. Sequencing was performed with immunoSEQ multiplex PCR; in TCRdb, only in-frame clones are kept and a portion is missing. The data show 30,000 or so clones, with more than 60% seen just once and roughly 10% held by the top ten. Under the ViraFEST assay, PBMC were stimulated with viral peptide pools so that antigen-specific CD4+ T cells expanded. Sequencing was performed afterwards. CD4+ T cell isolation took place after nine to eleven days of culture. Each participant was given two doses of one vaccine (BNT162b2 or mRNA-1273). This clone has a handful of counts. The target antigen is unknown. Germline CDR1 is DFQATT and CDR2 is SNEGSKA (reference sequence). Trimming cost V 3 bases and J 5 bases, with 13 bases left between them. The CDR3 sequence is 13 residues long.

The TCR sequence derives from a human donor who received a COVID-19 vaccine. The source material was CD4+ T cells from PBMCs cultured with HCoV-NL63 spike peptides, sampled after COVID-19 vaccination. The genes are TRBV20-1 and TRBJ1-2, with a tentative D call TRBD1 (5 bases). The CDR3 spells CSASGQGDYGYTF. The CDR3 coding sequence is TGCAGTGCTAGTGGCCAGGGTGATTATGGCTACACCTTC.